The rows below give T cell receptor beta chains drawn from one sample of a study of T cells in Graves' hyperthyroidism and ophthalmopathy. Via MiXCR, TCRdb re-called the multiplex PCR reads, giving one row per CDR3 protein. The sample includes more than 350,000 distinct CDR3 sequences, around 15% seen only once; the top ten take roughly a fifth. Sequencing input: blood. These receptors were collected from a woman aged 55-69 years with Graves' ophthalmopathy. CDR3s include the opening cysteine and the closing phenylalanine or tryptophan. The D gene is left open where the match is weak. Size is omitted from some rows. Given values are once, few, many or a class for expanded clones.

D: TRBD2
length: 13
size: many
V: TRBV2
J: TRBJ2-3
DNA: TGTGCCAGCAGTCGGGGGGGCCCAGATACGCAGTATTTT
CDR3: CASSRGGPDTQYF

D: NA
length: 14
size: many
V: TRBV28
J: TRBJ2-4
DNA: TGTGCCAGCAGTTTAGTGAGTGGGGGAAACATTCAGTACTTC
CDR3: CASSLVSGGNIQYF

D: NA
length: 13
size: many
V: TRBV24-1
J: TRBJ2-7
DNA: TGTGCCACCAGTGAGGGCAGTCTCTACGAGCAGTACTTC
CDR3: CATSEGSLYEQYF

D: NA
length: 14
size: few
V: TRBV5-6
J: TRBJ2-7
DNA: TGTGCCAGCAGCTTGGAGAGGGGTTTCTACGAGCAGTACTTC
CDR3: CASSLERGFYEQYF

D: TRBD1
length: 17
size: NA
V: TRBV28
J: TRBJ2-3
DNA: TGCGCCAGCAGTGAGTCCGGGACAGGGGGCTTCTCAGATACGCAGTATTTT
CDR3: CASSESGTGGFSDTQYF

D: NA
length: 16
size: few
V: TRBV5-1
J: TRBJ2-3
DNA: TGCGCCAGCAGCCCGGTTTCGGGCACTAGCACAGATACGCAGTATTTT
CDR3: CASSPVSGTSTDTQYF

D: TRBD1
length: 17
size: NA
V: TRBV4-2
J: TRBJ1-1
DNA: TGTGCCAGCAGCCACGCTGAGGCAGGGGGCGAGAGAACTGAAGCTTTCTTT
CDR3: CASSHAEAGGERTEAFF

D: NA
length: 14
size: few
V: TRBV27
J: TRBJ1-4
DNA: TGTGCCAGCAGTTTATCGCCAGGGGTTGAAAAACTGTTTTTT
CDR3: CASSLSPGVEKLFF

D: NA
length: 12
size: few
V: TRBV9
J: TRBJ1-3
DNA: TGTGCCAGCAGCGTCATTGGAAACACCATATATTTT
CDR3: CASSVIGNTIYF

D: NA
length: 13
size: many
V: TRBV20-1
J: TRBJ2-5
DNA: TGCAGTGCCGGTCGGGACCCCACGGTGACCCAGTACTTC
CDR3: CSAGRDPTVTQYF

D: NA
length: 16
size: many
V: TRBV18
J: TRBJ1-1
DNA: TGTGCCAGCTCACCACCCTTCGGGACGACGAACACTGAAGCTTTCTTT
CDR3: CASSPPFGTTNTEAFF

D: TRBD1
length: 16
size: NA
V: TRBV28
J: TRBJ2-7
DNA: TGTGCCAGCAGTTCCCAGGGGGCCAGGGGGATGTACGAGCAGTACTTC
CDR3: CASSSQGARGMYEQYF

D: NA
length: 14
size: once
V: TRBV10-3
J: TRBJ2-2
DNA: TGTGCCATCATTGCTCACCCGAACACCGGGGAGCTGTTTTTT
CDR3: CAIIAHPNTGELFF

D: NA
length: 16
size: NA
V: TRBV5-4
J: TRBJ2-2
DNA: TGTGCCAGCAGCCTATTTCGGCGGATGAACACCGGGGAGCTGTTTTTT
CDR3: CASSLFRRMNTGELFF

D: TRBD1
length: 18
size: NA
V: TRBV28
J: TRBJ2-5
DNA: TGTGCCAGCAGCCCTACAGGGGGCGCAATCCGGGGGGAAGAGACCCAGTACTTC
CDR3: CASSPTGGAIRGEETQYF

D: NA
length: 15
size: many
V: TRBV5-6
J: TRBJ2-1
DNA: TGTGCCAGCAGTGTTGGGGCGCGAGGTGGGGATGAGCAGTTCTTC
CDR3: CASSVGARGGDEQFF

D: NA
length: 14
size: few
V: TRBV7-9
J: TRBJ2-7
DNA: TGTGCCAGCAGCGACCGCGGGACCTCCTACGAGCAGTACTTC
CDR3: CASSDRGTSYEQYF

D: NA
length: 14
size: NA
V: TRBV28
J: TRBJ1-1
DNA: TGTGCCAGCAGTTTATTTTCTATGTCCGGGGAAGCTCTCTTT
CDR3: CASSLFSMSGEALF

D: NA
length: 14
size: many
V: TRBV2
J: TRBJ1-2
DNA: TGTGCCAGCAGTGAGAGGCGGCTCCTCGGGGGCTACACCTTC
CDR3: CASSERRLLGGYTF

D: NA
length: 14
size: many
V: TRBV5-1
J: TRBJ2-1
DNA: TGCGCCAGCAGCCAGGGGAGTCGGGGGAATGAGCAGTTCTTC
CDR3: CASSQGSRGNEQFF

D: NA
length: 15
size: many
V: TRBV27
J: TRBJ1-1
DNA: TGTGCCAGCAGTTTCGAGGGGCCGAGTAACACTGAAGCTTTCTTT
CDR3: CASSFEGPSNTEAFF

D: NA
length: 17
size: few
V: TRBV10-3
J: TRBJ2-7
DNA: TGTGCCATCAGCGATGACATATTGTTAGGGACTTCCTACGAGCAGTACTTC
CDR3: CAISDDILLGTSYEQYF

D: TRBD2
length: 18
size: many
V: TRBV11-2
J: TRBJ2-3
DNA: TGTGCCAGCAGCTTAATGGGACTAGCGGGAGATAAAGCGGATACGCAGTATTTT
CDR3: CASSLMGLAGDKADTQYF

D: TRBD2
length: 14
size: many
V: TRBV18
J: TRBJ2-7
DNA: TGTGCCAGCTCAGGGGGACTAGCGGGAAACGTGCAGTACTTC
CDR3: CASSGGLAGNVQYF

D: TRBD1
length: 16
size: many
V: TRBV28
J: TRBJ1-1
DNA: TGTGCCAGCAGACGCCCACAGGGGGCGGGGGGCACTGAAGCTTTCTTT
CDR3: CASRRPQGAGGTEAFF